This T cell receptor (beta chain) comes out of a study of T cell clonality in common variable immunodeficiency. Study-wide results and limits: Shared TCRbeta clones were fewer between CVID subjects than controls. The cause of increased CVID clonality remains unclear without subpopulation sequencing. Reportedly, TCR beta sequences from common variable immunodeficiency showed fewer deletions and N-nucleotide insertions.

The protocol was immunoSEQ multiplex PCR, while the TCRdb copy is restricted to in-frame clones and leaves out a portion. The sample is made up of roughly 40,000 clones, none counted only once. As for this clone: The target antigen is unknown. From the germline J gene comes the end of the CDR3, since the read stops 3 residues before it.

V dropped 8 bases and J dropped 6; count of bases not matched to a gene: 7. The length of the CDR3 is 14 residues. Germline lookup yields CDR1 SNHLY and CDR2 FYNNEI. Patients and controls were mostly of Caucasian heritage. Each donor provided about 5 to 9 ml of heparinized whole blood. This receptor was identified in a human donor with common variable immunodeficiency. This chain joins TRBV2 and TRBJ2-1, with 10 nucleotides matching TRBD2. Sequenced material: peripheral blood mononuclear cells. CDR3 in amino acids: CASPRRTSGNEQFF. The sequenced part of the CDR3 DNA is TGTGCCAGCCCGAGGCGGACTAGCGGCAATGAG.